This T cell receptor beta chain originates from a study of CD8+CD57+ T cells in acquired aplastic anemia (dated by TCRdb to 2017 to 2018). Background for the entire study: DNA extracted from sorted CD4+ and CD8+ cells had a mean of roughly 3.4 ug, with a range of about 0.19 to 27.4 ug. CD8+CD57+ expansion was defined as a frequency above the mean frequency observed in healthy subjects.

Findings and caveats that apply to the study as a whole: Patients and healthy controls showed no significant difference in CD8+ Simpson's diversity (P=0.060). Around 27 CD8+ CDR3 sequences were shared between patients and controls but appeared highly expressed in patients and within their immunodominant clones.

Flow cytometry had shown CD8+CD57+ cell expansion in the patients selected for sequencing. Every patient had severe acquired aplastic anemia, diagnosed using the International Study of Aplastic Anemia and Agranulocytosis and Camitta criteria. Patients had received no therapy at the time of blood sampling. The study deep-sequenced TCR repertoires of sorted CD4+ and CD8+ blood T cells from severe aplastic anemia patients and healthy subjects. Patients were enrolled in the USA under clinicaltrials.gov protocols 00001620, 01623167, 00001397, 00071045, 00081523 and 00961064. Ficoll-Paque density gradient centrifugation was used to isolate peripheral blood mononuclear cells. Before DNA was extracted, CD4+ and CD8+ T cells were sorted using either FACS or magnetic beads. A few counts support this clonotype. Its antigen remains undetermined. There are no base qualities to consult, and no much larger clone falls within one base.

Genomic DNA was used as template for profiling of TCR beta VDJ combinations and CDR3 sequences. TCR repertoire sequencing was run on an Illumina HiSeq 2000. The paper's data handling went like this. TRBV/TRBJ rearrangement plots, CDR3 size and DJ length profiles, and Simpson's diversity index were used to assess repertoires. The most abundant DNA sequence in the deep sequencing data was taken as the immunodominant clone. CDR3 amino acid sequences were checked for sharing between subjects and were compared against published repertoires and the VDJdb database. TCRdb itself trimmed the public reads at Q25 with fastp, ran MiXCR and retained productive beta chains. Rows merge per CDR3 protein into single entries with the most common DNA and genes. The V and J calls here are based on TCRdb, not the publication. The sample table records just over 200,000 distinct CDR3 sequences; about 60% of these occur just once. Under 60% of the sample belongs to the ten largest clones.

The V end loses 3 bases and the J end loses 3 bases, and a stretch of 11 bases separates them. The CDR3 contains 13 residues, cysteine and phenylalanine counted. Of all the DNA, just the CDR3 is kept, 39 bases in frame from base 1. CDR1 is given as DFQATT and CDR2 as SNEGSKA, both from the germline V gene (reference sequence). Sequencing input: sorted CD4+, CD8+, or CD8+CD57+ T cells (not recorded which) from PBMCs. This sequence originates from a human donor with aplastic anemia. The sequence joins TRBV20-1 to TRBJ1-1; TRBD1 is possibly the D segment (5 matching bases). CDR3 reads: CSARPVGDTEAFF. In nucleotide form, the sequence is TGCAGTGCTAGGCCGGTAGGGGACACTGAAGCTTTCTTT.